The table lists the clone carrying this T cell receptor beta chain with many counts. Construction of TCR beta libraries relied on iRepertoire HTBI primers and on Arm-PCR targeting CDR3 regions. TCRdb reanalysed the multiplex PCR reads using MiXCR and keeps one entry per CDR3 protein. The table has approximately 300,000 distinct CDR3 sequences, 15% to 20% seen once. These data originate in a study of regulatory T cells in long-lasting Graves disease. Germline V gene data show CDR1 as DFQATT and CDR2 as SNEGSKA (reference sequence). The CDR3 length is 13 residues. Deletions cut 5 bases from V and 5 bases from J, with 13 bases between. The time point denotes: newly diagnosed GD, antithyroid drugs for less than 3 months. From PBMCs, RNA was extracted and then used to make the TCR library. Recruitment took place at an endocrinology department in Xi'an, China.

The TCR originated in a female donor with Graves disease. The chain is built from TRBV20-1 and TRBJ2-1; the D gene is possibly TRBD2 (5 bases). The specimen was peripheral blood mononuclear cells (PBMCs), collected at new diagnosis, from a patient treated with antithyroid drugs. The CDR3 nucleotides read TGCAGTGCTGAGGGCGGTGGCAACAATGAGCAGTTCTTC. It codes for CSAEGGGNNEQFF.